The 28 T cell receptor beta chains listed next were all sequenced from one sample in a study of Graves' ophthalmopathy and Graves' hyperthyroidism. Researchers took RNA transcripts and amplified TCR beta CDR3 regions from them. First-round RT-PCR used HTBI primers; second-round multiplex PCR followed. In TCRdb, the multiplex PCR reads were re-called with MiXCR into one record per CDR3 protein. The sample holds over a million distinct CDR3 sequences, less than 45% seen once. The sample taken for sequencing was peripheral blood or thyroid tissue (not recorded which). Receptors were obtained from an adult man with Graves' hyperthyroidism.

This clonotype was recorded at least ten times. V is TRBV7-9 and J is TRBJ2-5; 13 bases match TRBD2. CDR1 is SEHNR, CDR2 FQNEAQ, per germline (reference sequence). CDR3 length equals 15 residues. V trimming: 3 bases; J trimming: 5 bases; junction bases outside the gene matches: 3. CDR3 sequence: CASSFGTSGMETQYF. For the CDR3, the DNA is TGTGCCAGCAGCTTTGGGACTAGCGGGATGGAGACCCAGTACTTC.

This clonotype occurred a few times. V usage is TRBV7-8 and J usage is TRBJ2-7; 8 positions agree with TRBD1. CDR1 and CDR2 (germline): SGHVS, FQNEAQ. V was clipped by 6 bases and J by 7 bases; unmatched bases: 11. CDR3 length equals 14 residues. CDR3: CASRSGTGGREQYF. The CDR3 nucleotides read TGTGCCAGCAGGTCTGGGACAGGTGGGCGGGAGCAGTACTTC.

The sample holds a few counts of this clonotype. The chain employs TRBV20-1 and TRBJ2-7; 7 bases fit TRBD2. CDR1 and CDR2 (germline): DFQATT, SNEGSKA (reference sequence). The ends lost 1 base at V and 6 bases at J; junction bases unmatched: 3. This CDR3 comprises 12 residues. CDR3 in DNA: TGCAGTGCTAGAGGGGGAGGGGTCGAGCAGTACTTC. Translation gives CSARGGGVEQYF.

The genes are TRBV10-3 and TRBJ1-4; possible D gene TRBD1, 6 bases. Trimming took off 4 bases at V and 2 bases at J, with 8 bases between the two ends. The CDR3 length is 14 residues. The germline gives CDR1 ENHRY, CDR2 SYGVKD. The CDR3 DNA sequence: TGTGCCATCAGTGTTCAGGGGACTAATGAAAAACTGTTTTTT. As protein: CAISVQGTNEKLFF.

This clonotype was detected ten times or more. The chain couples TRBV20-1 to TRBJ2-2; D possibly corresponds to TRBD2 (6 bases). Germline-derived CDR1 and CDR2 are DFQATT and SNEGSKA (reference sequence). This CDR3 has 19 amino acids. V dropped 0 bases and J dropped 1 base, with 21 bases sitting between them. Here the CDR3 DNA reads TGCAGTGCTAGAGATTGGGCCTCCCAAGCGGGTCTGAACACCGGGGAGCTGTTTTTT. Translating gives CSARDWASQAGLNTGELFF.

In its sample, this clonotype was seen many times. This chain connects TRBV12-3 or TRBV12-4 to TRBJ1-5; D perhaps matches TRBD1 (6 bases). The CDR3 runs 15 residues. Trimming left V 6 bases short and J 6 bases short, with 18 bases between. The CDR3 loop reads CASRRSQGRSQPQHF. In DNA, the CDR3 is TGTGCCAGCAGACGTTCGCAGGGGAGAAGTCAGCCCCAGCATTTT.

This clonotype was recorded only once. This may be a read error: a much more frequent sequence differs by one nucleotide. The rearrangement uses TRBV2 and TRBJ1-2; D is uncertain. This CDR3 region has 14 residues. Germline CDR1 is SNHLY and CDR2 is FYNNEI. The CDR3 spells CAGSSGREGSGYTF. The CDR3, as DNA: TGTGCCGGCAGCTCCGGCCGAGAAGGGTCTGGCTACACCTTC.

This clonotype was detected many times. The chain has TRBV15 and TRBJ2-7; D is possibly TRBD1 or TRBD2 (5 bases each). This CDR3 contains 15 residues. Trimming removed 0 bases from V and 2 bases from J, with 11 bases in between. CDR1 and CDR2 from the germline V gene are LNHNV and YYDKDF (reference sequence). CDR3 amino acids: CATSRERWGTYEQYF. In DNA form, the CDR3 reads TGTGCCACCAGCAGAGAAAGGTGGGGGACCTACGAGCAGTACTTC.

This clonotype was picked up many times. The chain couples TRBV10-3 to TRBJ1-1; tentatively, D is TRBD1 (6 bases). The V gene's germline CDR1 is ENHRY and CDR2 SYGVKD. V lost 3 bases to trimming and J lost 3 bases, with 17 bases between them. The CDR3 has 16 residues. The CDR3 DNA follows: TGTGCCATCAGTGATGAGGGGGGCCTGGGTCACACTGAAGCTTTCTTT. Encoded protein: CAISDEGGLGHTEAFF.

Many counts were recorded for this clonotype. The chain recombines TRBV7-2 with TRBJ2-7; D is possibly TRBD2 (6 bases). The germline CDR1 and CDR2 sequences are SGHTA and FQGNSA. With 6 bases removed from V and 0 bases from J, the gap between germline ends came to 12 bases. CDR3 length: 14 residues. CDR3 amino acids: CASRERGVSYEQYF. In nucleotides, the CDR3 is TGTGCCAGCAGAGAACGCGGGGTCTCCTACGAGCAGTACTTC.

V is TRBV2 and J is TRBJ2-7; 11 nucleotides agree with TRBD2. CDR1 SNHLY and CDR2 FYNNEI come from the germline V gene. The CDR3 is made up of 18 amino acids. J lost 0 bases, V lost 1 base, and 8 bases had no gene match. The CDR3 DNA sequence: TGTGCCAGCAGTGAAGAGGGGACTAGCGGACTTAGCTCCTACGAGCAGTACTTC. It codes for CASSEEGTSGLSSYEQYF.

This clonotype was recorded only once. A clone one base away is much larger, so this may be a read error. The rearrangement joins TRBV7-2 to TRBJ2-7; D unresolved. CDR1 SGHTA and CDR2 FQGNSA come from the germline V gene. The CDR3 covers 13 residues. Trimming stripped 5 bases from V and 0 bases from J, with 8 bases between. This CDR3 reads CASSKPCSYEQYF. DNA of the CDR3: TGTGCCAGCAGCAAACCTTGCTCCTACGAGCAGTACTTC.

This clonotype was recorded at least ten times. V usage is TRBV19 and J usage is TRBJ1-5; D possibly corresponds to TRBD1 (6 bases). This CDR3 is 16 amino acids long. V dropped 4 bases and J dropped 5 bases, with 18 bases sitting between them. Germline V gene lookup returns CDR1 LNHDA and CDR2 SQIVND (reference sequence). The CDR3 region is CASSTPDRGPYQPQHF. The CDR3 DNA sequence: TGTGCCAGTAGTACACCGGACAGAGGGCCTTATCAGCCCCAGCATTTT.

The rearrangement joins TRBV7-3 to TRBJ2-2; 11 positions agree with TRBD2. The J segment lost 1 base and the V segment lost 0 bases, leaving 4 bases of the junction unmatched. In germline, CDR1 is SGHTA, CDR2 FQGTGA. The CDR3 spans 18 residues. Here the CDR3 DNA reads TGTGCCAGCAGCTTAACGGGACTAGCGGCCGAGAACACCGGGGAGCTGTTTTTT. Translating it yields CASSLTGLAAENTGELFF.

At least ten counts were recorded for this clonotype. The rearrangement uses TRBV4-3 and TRBJ1-1; possible D gene TRBD1, 5 bases. The CDR3 sequence is 15 residues long. CDR1 and CDR2 (germline): LGHNA, YSLEER. V lost 1 base and J 1 base, leaving 10 bases between the germline ends. CDR3 in DNA: TGCGCCAGCAGCCAAGGGAAGGGGCCGAACACTGAAGCTTTCTTT. This sequence encodes CASSQGKGPNTEAFF.

The rearrangement joins TRBV3-1 to TRBJ1-2; possible D gene TRBD1, 6 bases. Between the trimmed V and J ends, which lost 10 bases and 0 bases, there was a span of 12 bases. This CDR3 comprises 13 residues. Germline V lookup: CDR1 LGHDT, CDR2 YNNKEL (reference sequence). Written as DNA, the CDR3 is TGTGCCACCAAGGGGGGGGCTAACTATGGCTACACCTTC. Translated, it gives CATKGGANYGYTF.

The chain is built from TRBV10-3 and TRBJ1-4, with D perhaps TRBD1 (5 bases). The CDR3 runs to 18 residues. V shed 0 bases and J shed 4 bases, with 18 bases lying between them. Germline values: CDR1 ENHRY, CDR2 SYGVKD. In nucleotides, the CDR3 is TGTGCCATCAGTGAGTCGCGATCTTCCGTAAGGGGTAATGAAAAACTGTTTTTT. Its translation is CAISESRSSVRGNEKLFF.

This clonotype was recorded at least ten times. The rearrangement uses TRBV2 and TRBJ2-5; 7 bases align to TRBD1. Germline CDR1 and CDR2: SNHLY and FYNNEI. This CDR3 is built from 15 residues. With V trimmed by 6 bases and J by 2 bases, 9 bases remained unmatched. The CDR3 is CASRDDRVGQETQYF. As DNA, the CDR3 is TGTGCCAGCAGAGACGACAGGGTAGGGCAAGAGACCCAGTACTTC.

Concerning this clonotype itself: A much larger clonotype is one base distant, so this may be a read error. The rearrangement uses TRBV11-2 and TRBJ2-2; maybe TRBD2 (5 bases). Germline assignment: CDR1 SGHAT and CDR2 FQNNGV. The CDR3 runs 14 residues. Trimming stripped 7 bases from V and 6 bases from J, with 15 bases between. Here the CDR3 reads CASIPGRVAGELFF. The CDR3 nucleotides read TGTGCCAGCATCCCTGGGAGAGTGGCCGGGGAGCTGTTTTTT.

V usage is TRBV19 and J usage is TRBJ2-7; 7 bases match TRBD1. This CDR3 has 15 amino acids. The junction had 4 bases not matched to a gene; V was cut back by 2 bases and J by 0 bases. Looked up from germline, CDR1 is LNHDA and CDR2 is SQIVND (reference sequence). As DNA, the CDR3 is TGTGCCAGTAGTATAAAGGGGGACAGCTCCTACGAGCAGTACTTC. It encodes CASSIKGDSSYEQYF. Combining the CDR3 with reference TRBV19 and TRBJ2-7 gives the whole variable domain DGGITQSPKYLFRKEGQNVTLSCEQNLNHDAMYWYRQDPGQGLRLIYYSQIVNDFQKGDIAEGYSVSREKKESFPLTVTSAQKNPTAFYLCASSIKGDSSYEQYFGPGTRLTVT.

The chain carries TRBV12-3 or TRBV12-4 and TRBJ2-2, with 7 bases lining up with TRBD1. This CDR3 has 15 residues. The junction had 7 bases not matched to a gene; V was cut back by 3 bases and J by 6 bases. This CDR3 is CASSFSEGAAGELFF. CDR3 DNA sequence: TGTGCCAGCAGTTTCTCTGAGGGGGCCGCCGGGGAGCTGTTTTTT.

V gene TRBV10-3 combines with J gene TRBJ2-2, with 7 bases lining up with TRBD2. V shed 7 bases and J 0 bases; nucleotides not matched to a gene: 5. This CDR3 spans 15 amino acids. Germline values: CDR1 ENHRY, CDR2 SYGVKD. The CDR3 bases are TGTGCCATCAAGACTAGCTTATCGAACACCGGGGAGCTGTTTTTT. It translates to CAIKTSLSNTGELFF.

This chain connects TRBV10-3 to TRBJ2-2; D is ambiguous. The V gene lost 6 bases and the J gene lost 3 bases, with 5 bases spanning the gap. The CDR3 totals 12 residues. Germline V gene data show CDR1 as ENHRY and CDR2 as SYGVKD. CDR3 amino acids: CAISPDTGELFF. The CDR3 nucleotides are TGTGCCATCAGCCCGGACACCGGGGAGCTGTTTTTT.

The rearrangement links TRBV14 to TRBJ1-1; maybe TRBD1 (6 bases). Germline V gene sequence: CDR1 SGHDN, CDR2 FVKESK. With 3 bases removed from V and 2 bases from J, the gap between germline ends came to 13 bases. CDR3 length: 15 amino acids. CDR3 bases: TGTGCCAGCAGCCACCAACAGGGATTAAACACTGAAGCTTTCTTT. Encoded protein: CASSHQQGLNTEAFF.

The chain links TRBV14 to TRBJ2-6; D is undetermined. Per the germline V gene, CDR1 is SGHDN and CDR2 is FVKESK. The CDR3 sequence is 17 residues long. The V end was cut by 0 bases, the J end by 6 bases, with 15 bases between. CDR3 amino acids: CASSQDQAVVSANVLTF. The CDR3 bases are TGTGCCAGCAGCCAAGATCAGGCGGTAGTATCGGCCAACGTCCTGACTTTC.

This clonotype showed up just a few times. The V gene is TRBV10-3, the J gene TRBJ1-2; no clear D. Germline CDR1 ENHRY, CDR2 SYGVKD. This CDR3 has 13 amino acids. The CDR3 DNA reads TGTACCAGCAGAGACGGTACCGGCTATGGCTACACCTTC. Protein sequence: CTSRDGTGYGYTF.

The CDR3 nucleotides are TGTGCCAGCAGCCAGGGGCACATTAATGAAAAACTGTTTTTT. Amino acids: CASSQGHINEKLFF. This rearrangement joins TRBV5-5 to TRBJ1-4, with D maybe TRBD1 (6 bases). The length of the CDR3 is 14 residues. V lost 4 bases to trimming and J lost 4 bases, with 11 bases between them. Germline V lookup: CDR1 SGHKS, CDR2 YYEKEE (reference sequence).

At least ten counts were recorded for this clonotype. The chain is built from TRBV7-6 and TRBJ2-2; the match to TRBD2 covers 8 bases. Per germline, CDR1 SGHVS and CDR2 FNYEAQ. V dropped 7 bases and J dropped 0; count of bases not matched to a gene: 22. The CDR3 has 21 amino acids. The CDR3 nucleotides read TGTGCCAGCACCCAGCTTAGGGGACGTAGCGGGACGCCACCGAACACCGGGGAGCTGTTTTTT. Translation gives CASTQLRGRSGTPPNTGELFF.